This T cell receptor beta chain emerged from a study of Tregs in tolerant kidney transplant recipients. This clone was seen once. Here immunoSEQ multiplex PCR was the method, and the copy in TCRdb shows in-frame clones only, minus some. The repertoire holds 120,000 or so clones, with around 94% as singletons. Germline values: CDR1 MNHNY, CDR2 SVGAGI (reference sequence). V gave up 6 bases and J gave up 4 bases, with 13 bases separating them. The CDR3 sequence is 14 residues long. The source material was CD4+ T cells from blood. The rearrangement links TRBV6-6 to TRBJ1-5, with a weak D call TRBD1 (6 bases). This TCR derives from a human donor in good health. CDR3 nucleotide sequence: TGTGCCAGCAGCTCCAGGGGCCTGAATCAGCCCCAGCATTTT. It is translated as CASSSRGLNQPQHF.